What follows describes a single T cell receptor beta chain. The data were taken from a study of blood T cell repertoires in COVID-19. The CDR3 consists of 16 residues. The V segment lost 6 bases and the J segment 5 bases; nucleotides outside the gene matches: 10. In germline, CDR1 is MDHEN, CDR2 SYDVKM. Sequencing was performed with immunoSEQ multiplex PCR; in TCRdb, only in-frame clones are kept and a portion is missing. The repertoire holds 30,000 to 45,000 clones, 70% to 90% seen once, with about 31% in the top ten. The source of this sequence is a man between 65 and 85 years old with active COVID-19. The sample was peripheral blood. The chain uses TRBV28 and TRBJ2-1; 10 bases fit TRBD2. Here the CDR3 reads CASSHSGLAEHNEQFF. CDR3 bases: TGTGCCAGCAGCCACTCCGGACTAGCGGAACACAATGAGCAGTTCTTC. Combining the CDR3 with reference TRBV28 and TRBJ2-1 gives the whole variable domain DVKVTQSSRYLVKRTGEKVFLECVQDMDHENMFWYRQDPGLGLRLIYFSYDVKMKEKGDIPEGYSVSREKKERFSLILESASTNQTSMYLCASSHSGLAEHNEQFFGPGTRLTVL.